This T cell receptor beta chain is from a study of cytomegalovirus exposure and HLA in healthy donors. Study summary: Most donors, about 77% of 398 genotyped, fell in the Caucasian-associated ancestry cluster. Study-level points and caveats: CMV serostatus alone was available as immune exposure information. On later analysis, the bulk of CMV-associated TCR beta chains appeared to be HLA-restricted.

This PCR relied on a set of 60 Vbeta primers and 13 Jbeta primers. Some clones are missing from TCRdb's copy, which holds only in-frame ones; the method was immunoSEQ multiplex PCR. The profile covers tens of thousands of clones, with under 80% appearing a single time and just under 5% taken by the ten largest. Worth noting for this clone: Its antigen is unknown.

The sample comprised PBMCs. This TCR was sampled from a man between 60 and 70 years old in good health and CMV-seropositive.

CDR3 loop: CASSWSTGVGYTF. DNA of the CDR3: TGTGCCAGCAGCTGGAGCACGGGGGTCGGCTACACCTTC. The chain links TRBV5-8 to TRBJ1-2, with a possible D match to TRBD1 (5 bases). V shed 3 bases and J shed 8 bases, with 14 bases lying between them. CDR3 length: 13 residues. Germline V gene data show CDR1 as SGHTS and CDR2 as YDEGEE.